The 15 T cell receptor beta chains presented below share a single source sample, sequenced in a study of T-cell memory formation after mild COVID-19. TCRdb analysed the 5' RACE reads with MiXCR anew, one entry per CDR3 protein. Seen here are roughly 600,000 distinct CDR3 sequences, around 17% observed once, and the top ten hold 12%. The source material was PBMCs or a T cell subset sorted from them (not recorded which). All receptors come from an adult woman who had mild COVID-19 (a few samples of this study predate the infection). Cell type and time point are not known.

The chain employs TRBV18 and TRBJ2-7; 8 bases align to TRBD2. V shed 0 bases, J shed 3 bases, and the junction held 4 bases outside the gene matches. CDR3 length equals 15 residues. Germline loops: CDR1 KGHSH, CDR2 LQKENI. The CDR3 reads CASSPPSLAGYEQYF. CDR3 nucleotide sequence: TGTGCCAGCTCACCACCGAGCCTAGCGGGCTACGAGCAGTACTTC. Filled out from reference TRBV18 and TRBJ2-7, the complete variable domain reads NAGVMQNPRHLVRRRGQEARLRCSPMKGHSHVYWYRQLPEEGLKFMVYLQKENIIDESGMPKERFSAEFPKEGPSILRIQQVVRGDSAAYFCASSPPSLAGYEQYFGPGTRLTVT.

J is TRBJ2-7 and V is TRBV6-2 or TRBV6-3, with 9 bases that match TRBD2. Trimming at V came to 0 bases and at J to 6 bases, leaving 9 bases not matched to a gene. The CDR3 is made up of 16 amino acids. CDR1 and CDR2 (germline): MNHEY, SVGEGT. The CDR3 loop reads CASSYSRRGGQGEQYF. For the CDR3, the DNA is TGTGCCAGCAGTTACTCCAGGCGGGGGGGCCAGGGCGAGCAGTACTTC.

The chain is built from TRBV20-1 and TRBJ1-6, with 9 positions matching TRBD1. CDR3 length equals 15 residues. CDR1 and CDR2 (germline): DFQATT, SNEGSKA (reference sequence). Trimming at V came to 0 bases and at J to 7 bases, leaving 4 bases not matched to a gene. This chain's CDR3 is CSARDLGQGNSPLHF. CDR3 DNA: TGCAGTGCTAGAGACCTAGGACAGGGGAATTCACCCCTCCACTTT.

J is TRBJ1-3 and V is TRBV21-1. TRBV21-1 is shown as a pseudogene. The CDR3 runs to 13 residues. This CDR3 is CAGPRGSGNTIYF. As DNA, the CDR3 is TGTGCCGGTCCGCGTGGCTCTGGAAACACCATATATTTT.

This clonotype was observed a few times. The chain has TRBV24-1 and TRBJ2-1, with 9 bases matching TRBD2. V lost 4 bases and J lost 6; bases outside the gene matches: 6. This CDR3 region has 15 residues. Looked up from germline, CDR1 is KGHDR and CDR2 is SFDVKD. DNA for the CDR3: TGTGCCACCAGTGACCCGGGACTAGCTCGCAATGAGCAGTTCTTC. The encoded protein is CATSDPGLARNEQFF.

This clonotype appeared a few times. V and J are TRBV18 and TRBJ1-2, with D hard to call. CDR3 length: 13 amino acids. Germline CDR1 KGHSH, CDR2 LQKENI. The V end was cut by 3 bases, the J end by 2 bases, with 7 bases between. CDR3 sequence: CASSPSENYGYTF. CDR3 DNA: TGTGCCAGCTCACCCTCGGAGAACTATGGCTACACCTTC.

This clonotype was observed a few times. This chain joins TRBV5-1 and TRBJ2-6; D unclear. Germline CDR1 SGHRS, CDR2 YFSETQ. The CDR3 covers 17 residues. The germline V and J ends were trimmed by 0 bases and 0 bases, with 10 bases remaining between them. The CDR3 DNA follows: TGCGCCAGCAGCTTGGTCCCCGTAGCCTCTGGGGCCAACGTCCTGACTTTC. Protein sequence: CASSLVPVASGANVLTF.

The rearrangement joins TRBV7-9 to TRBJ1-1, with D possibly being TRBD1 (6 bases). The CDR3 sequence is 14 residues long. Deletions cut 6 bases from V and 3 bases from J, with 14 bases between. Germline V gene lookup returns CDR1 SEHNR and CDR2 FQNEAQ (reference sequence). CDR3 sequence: CASRSWGADTEAFF. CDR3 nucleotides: TGTGCCAGCAGATCCTGGGGGGCGGACACTGAAGCTTTCTTT.

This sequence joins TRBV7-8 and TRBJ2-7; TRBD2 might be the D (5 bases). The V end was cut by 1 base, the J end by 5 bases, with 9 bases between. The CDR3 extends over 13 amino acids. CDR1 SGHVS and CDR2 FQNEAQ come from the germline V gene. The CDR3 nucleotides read TGTGCCAGCAGCTTAGTCGCGGGCCACGAGCAGTACTTC. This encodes CASSLVAGHEQYF.

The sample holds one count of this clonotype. The CDR3 is CASSQDRGGRLSTQYF. CDR3 sequence (DNA): TGTGCCAGCAGCCAAGATCGGGGCGGGAGACTGAGTACGCAGTATTTT. The chain has TRBV14 and TRBJ2-3; 7 bases are a match to TRBD2. Germline CDR1 SGHDN, CDR2 FVKESK. The CDR3 runs to 16 residues. V was clipped by 0 bases and J by 8 bases; unmatched bases: 11.

The CDR3 spells CASSLLSREGTEAFF. CDR3 sequence (DNA): TGTGCCAGCAGCTTATTAAGCAGGGAGGGCACTGAAGCTTTCTTT. V is TRBV7-2 and J is TRBJ1-1, with TRBD1 as a possible D gene (5 bases). V was shortened by 2 bases and J by 4 bases, with 14 bases between the two germline ends. Germline assignment: CDR1 SGHTA and CDR2 FQGNSA. The CDR3 loop spans 15 amino acids.

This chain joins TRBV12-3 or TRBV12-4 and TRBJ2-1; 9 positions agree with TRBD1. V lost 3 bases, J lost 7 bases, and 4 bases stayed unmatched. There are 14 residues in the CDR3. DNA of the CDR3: TGTGCCAGCAGTTTTGGGACAGGGCGAAATGAGCAGTTCTTC. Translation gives CASSFGTGRNEQFF.

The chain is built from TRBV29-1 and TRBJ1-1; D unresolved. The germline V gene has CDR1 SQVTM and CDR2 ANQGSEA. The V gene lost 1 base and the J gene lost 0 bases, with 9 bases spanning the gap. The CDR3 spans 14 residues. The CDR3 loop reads CSVEGGVMNTEAFF. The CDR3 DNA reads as TGCAGCGTTGAAGGTGGGGTTATGAACACTGAAGCTTTCTTT.

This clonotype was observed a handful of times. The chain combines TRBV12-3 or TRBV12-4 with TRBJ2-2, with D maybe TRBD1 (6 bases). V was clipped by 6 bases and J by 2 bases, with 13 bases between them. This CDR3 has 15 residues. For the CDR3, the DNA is TGTGCCAGCAGCCTCGGACAGCCTAACACCGGGGAGCTGTTTTTT. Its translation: CASSLGQPNTGELFF.

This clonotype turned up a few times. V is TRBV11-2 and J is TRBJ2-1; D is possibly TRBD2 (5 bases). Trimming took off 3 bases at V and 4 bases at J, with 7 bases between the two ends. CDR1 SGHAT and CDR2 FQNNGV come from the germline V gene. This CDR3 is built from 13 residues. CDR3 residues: CASSFEGYNEQFF. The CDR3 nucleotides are TGTGCCAGCAGCTTCGAGGGTTACAATGAGCAGTTCTTC.